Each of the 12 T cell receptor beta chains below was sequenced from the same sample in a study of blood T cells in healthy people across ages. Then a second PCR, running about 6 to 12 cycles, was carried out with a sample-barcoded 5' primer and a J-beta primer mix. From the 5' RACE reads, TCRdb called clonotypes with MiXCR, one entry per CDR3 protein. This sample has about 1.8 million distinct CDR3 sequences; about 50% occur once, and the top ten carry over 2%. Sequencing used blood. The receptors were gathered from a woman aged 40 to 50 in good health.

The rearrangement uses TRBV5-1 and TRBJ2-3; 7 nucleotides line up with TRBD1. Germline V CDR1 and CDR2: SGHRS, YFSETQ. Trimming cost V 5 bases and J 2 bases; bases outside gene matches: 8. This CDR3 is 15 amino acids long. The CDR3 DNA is TGCGCCAGCAGACTGACAGGGTCGGACACAGATACGCAGTATTTT. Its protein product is CASRLTGSDTDTQYF.

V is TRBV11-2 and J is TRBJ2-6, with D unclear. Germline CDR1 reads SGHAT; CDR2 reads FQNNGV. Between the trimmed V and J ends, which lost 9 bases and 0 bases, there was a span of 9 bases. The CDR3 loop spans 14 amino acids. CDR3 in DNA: TGTGCCAGTCCAGCGAACTCTGGGGCCAACGTCCTGACTTTC. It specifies CASPANSGANVLTF.

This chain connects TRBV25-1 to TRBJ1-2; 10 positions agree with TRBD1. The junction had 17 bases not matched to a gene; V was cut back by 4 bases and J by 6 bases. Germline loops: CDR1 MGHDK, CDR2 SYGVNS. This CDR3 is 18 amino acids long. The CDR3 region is CASSADMGKGTGEHGYTF. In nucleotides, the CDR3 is TGTGCCAGCAGTGCAGATATGGGGAAGGGGACAGGGGAACATGGCTACACCTTC.

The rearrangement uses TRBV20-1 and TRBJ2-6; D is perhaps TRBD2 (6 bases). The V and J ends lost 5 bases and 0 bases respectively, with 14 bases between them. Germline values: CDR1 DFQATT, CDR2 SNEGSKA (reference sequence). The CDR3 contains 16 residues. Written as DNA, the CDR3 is TGCAGTGCTGTTAACGGGGGATCCTCTGGGGCCAACGTCCTGACTTTC. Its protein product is CSAVNGGSSGANVLTF.

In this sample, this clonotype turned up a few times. CDR3: CASSLEEYSNQPQHF. The CDR3 nucleotides read TGTGCCAGCAGCTTAGAGGAATATAGCAATCAGCCCCAGCATTTT. The chain carries TRBV7-2 and TRBJ1-5; no firm D call. CDR3 length equals 15 residues. Between the trimmed V and J ends, which lost 1 base and 0 bases, there was a span of 7 bases. Germline V gene sequence: CDR1 SGHTA, CDR2 FQGNSA. Based on the CDR3 plus reference TRBV7-2 and TRBJ1-5, the full variable domain is GAGVSQSPSNKVTEKGKDVELRCDPISGHTALYWYRQSLGQGLEFLIYFQGNSAPDKSGLPSDRFSAERTGGSVSTLTIQRTQQEDSAVYLCASSLEEYSNQPQHFGDGTRLSIL.

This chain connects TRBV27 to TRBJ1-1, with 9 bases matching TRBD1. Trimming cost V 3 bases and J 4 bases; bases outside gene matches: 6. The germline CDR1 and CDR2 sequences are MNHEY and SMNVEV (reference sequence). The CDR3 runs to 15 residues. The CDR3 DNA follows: TGTGCCAGCAGTTTGGGGACAGGGAGAGGCACTGAAGCTTTCTTT. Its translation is CASSLGTGRGTEAFF.

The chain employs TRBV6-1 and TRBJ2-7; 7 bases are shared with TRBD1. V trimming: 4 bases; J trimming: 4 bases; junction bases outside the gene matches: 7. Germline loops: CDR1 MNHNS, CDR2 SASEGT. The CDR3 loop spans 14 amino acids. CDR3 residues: CASSAEGGTYEQYF. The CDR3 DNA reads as TGTGCCAGCAGTGCGGAAGGGGGCACTTACGAGCAGTACTTC.

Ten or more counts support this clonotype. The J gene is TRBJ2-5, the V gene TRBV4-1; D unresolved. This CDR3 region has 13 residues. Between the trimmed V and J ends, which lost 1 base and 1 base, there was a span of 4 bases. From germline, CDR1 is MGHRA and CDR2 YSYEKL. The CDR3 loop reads CASSQASQETQYF. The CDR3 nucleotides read TGCGCCAGCAGCCAAGCCAGCCAAGAGACCCAGTACTTC.

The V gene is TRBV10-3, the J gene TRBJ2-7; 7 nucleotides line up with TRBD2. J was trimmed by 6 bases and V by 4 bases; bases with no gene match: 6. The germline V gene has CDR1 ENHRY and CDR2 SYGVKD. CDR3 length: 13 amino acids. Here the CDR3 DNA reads TGTGCCATCAGTGGGGGTGGGACTATCGAGCAGTACTTC. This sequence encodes CAISGGGTIEQYF.

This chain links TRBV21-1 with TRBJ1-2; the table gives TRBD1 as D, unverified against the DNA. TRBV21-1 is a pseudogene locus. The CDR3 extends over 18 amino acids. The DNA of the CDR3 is TGTGCCAGCAGCTACGGAAATAAAGACAGGGGAGGGAACTATGGCTACACCTTC. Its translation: CASSYGNKDRGGNYGYTF.

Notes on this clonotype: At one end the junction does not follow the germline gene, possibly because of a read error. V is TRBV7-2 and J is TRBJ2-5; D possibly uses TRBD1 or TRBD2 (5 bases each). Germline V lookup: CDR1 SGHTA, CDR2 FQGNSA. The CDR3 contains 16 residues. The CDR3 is CASSPSEGRGQGTQYF. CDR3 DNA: TGTGCCAGCAGTCCCAGTGAGGGACGGGGCCAAGGGACCCAGTACTTC.

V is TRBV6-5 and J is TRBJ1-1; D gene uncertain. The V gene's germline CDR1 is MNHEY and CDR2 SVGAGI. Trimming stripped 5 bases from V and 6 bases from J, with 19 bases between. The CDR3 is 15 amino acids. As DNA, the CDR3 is TGTGCCAGCAGTCCTATCAATTCTCTTCCCGCTGAAGCTTTCTTT. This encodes CASSPINSLPAEAFF.